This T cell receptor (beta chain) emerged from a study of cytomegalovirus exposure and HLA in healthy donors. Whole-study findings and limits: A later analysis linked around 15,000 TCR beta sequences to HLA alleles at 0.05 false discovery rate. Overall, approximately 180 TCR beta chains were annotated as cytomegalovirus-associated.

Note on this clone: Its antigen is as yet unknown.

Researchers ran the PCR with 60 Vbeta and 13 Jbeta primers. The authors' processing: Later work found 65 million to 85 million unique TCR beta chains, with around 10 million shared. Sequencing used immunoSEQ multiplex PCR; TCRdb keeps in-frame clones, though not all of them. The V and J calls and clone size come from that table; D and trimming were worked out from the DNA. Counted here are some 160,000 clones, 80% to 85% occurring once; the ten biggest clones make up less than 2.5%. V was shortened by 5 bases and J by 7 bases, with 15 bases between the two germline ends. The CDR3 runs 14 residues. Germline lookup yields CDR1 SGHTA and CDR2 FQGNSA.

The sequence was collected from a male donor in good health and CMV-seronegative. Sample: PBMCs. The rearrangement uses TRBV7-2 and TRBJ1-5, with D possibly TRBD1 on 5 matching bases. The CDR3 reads CASSPQGLRQPQHF. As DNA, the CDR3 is TGTGCCAGCAGCCCCCAGGGTCTCAGACAGCCCCAGCATTTT.